The present entry profiles one T cell receptor (beta chain) with its context. The data were obtained in a study of T cells in Graves' hyperthyroidism and ophthalmopathy. The CDR3 covers 13 residues. The V end was cut by 2 bases, the J end by 6 bases, with 9 bases between. CDR1 is MNHEY and CDR2 is SMNVEV in the germline V gene (reference sequence). RNA transcripts served as the template for amplifying TCR beta CDR3 regions. In the first-round RT-PCR of the TCR CDR3, the HTBI primer set was used. In TCRdb, the multiplex PCR reads were re-called with MiXCR into one record per CDR3 protein. The sample holds 480,000 or so distinct CDR3 sequences; over 35% are singletons and the top ten take around 47%.

The TCR was taken from an adult woman with Graves' disease, either hyperthyroidism or ophthalmopathy (not recorded which). The sequencing sample was made of peripheral blood or thyroid tissue (not recorded which). The gene calls are TRBV27 and TRBJ2-3, with a tentative D call TRBD1 (6 bases). Written as DNA, the CDR3 is TGTGCCAGCAGTTTACGACAGGTGGATACGCAGTATTTT. This gives the protein CASSLRQVDTQYF.